This TCR beta chain was retrieved from a study of blood T cell repertoires in COVID-19. The assay was immunoSEQ multiplex PCR, and TCRdb's table has in-frame clones only and misses some. Here the sample spans around 100,000 clones, around 84% being singletons. The CDR3 runs to 13 residues. Germline V gene sequence: CDR1 SGHDT, CDR2 YYEEEE. Unmatched junction bases numbered 3, after V lost 4 bases and J lost 7 bases. Sample: peripheral blood. The genes are TRBV5-6 and TRBJ1-2; 11 bases agree with TRBD1. This clonotype originated in a man in his forties or fifties with active or convalescent COVID-19. The chain's CDR3 is CASSRTGGSGYTF. The CDR3 region has the DNA TGTGCCAGCAGCAGGACAGGGGGCAGTGGCTACACCTTC.